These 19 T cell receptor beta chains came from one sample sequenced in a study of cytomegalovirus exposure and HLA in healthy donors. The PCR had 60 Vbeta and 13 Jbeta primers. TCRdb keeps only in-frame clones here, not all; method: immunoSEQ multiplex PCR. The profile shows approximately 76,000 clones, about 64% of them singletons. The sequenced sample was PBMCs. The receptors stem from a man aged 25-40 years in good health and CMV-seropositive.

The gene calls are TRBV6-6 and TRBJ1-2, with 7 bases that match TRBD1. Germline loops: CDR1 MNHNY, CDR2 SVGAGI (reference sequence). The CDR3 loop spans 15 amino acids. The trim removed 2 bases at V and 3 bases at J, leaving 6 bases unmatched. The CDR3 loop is CASSYAEQGYYGYTF. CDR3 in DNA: TGTGCCAGCAGTTACGCCGAACAGGGGTACTATGGCTACACCTTC.

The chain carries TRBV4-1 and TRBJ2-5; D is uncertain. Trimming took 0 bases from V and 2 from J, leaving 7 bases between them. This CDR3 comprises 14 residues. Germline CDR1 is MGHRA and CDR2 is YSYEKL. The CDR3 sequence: CASSQEQRQETQYF. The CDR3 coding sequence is TGCGCCAGCAGCCAAGAACAGAGACAAGAGACCCAGTACTTC.

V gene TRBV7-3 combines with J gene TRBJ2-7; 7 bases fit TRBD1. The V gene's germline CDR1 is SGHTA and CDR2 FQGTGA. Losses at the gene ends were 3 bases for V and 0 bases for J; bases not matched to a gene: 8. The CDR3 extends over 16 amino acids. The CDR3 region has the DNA TGTGCCAGCAGCTTGGAAGGGACAGCGAGCTCCTACGAGCAGTACTTC. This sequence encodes CASSLEGTASSYEQYF.

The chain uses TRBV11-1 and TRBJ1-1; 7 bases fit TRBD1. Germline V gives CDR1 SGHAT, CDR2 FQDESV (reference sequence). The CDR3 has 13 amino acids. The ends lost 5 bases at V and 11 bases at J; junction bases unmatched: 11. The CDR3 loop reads CASSLGQDLRAFF. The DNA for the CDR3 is TGTGCCAGCAGCCTTGGACAGGACTTGCGGGCTTTCTTT.

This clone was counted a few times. The CDR3, as DNA: TGTGCCAGCAGCTTAACACAAGAGACCCAGTACTTC. It translates to CASSLTQETQYF. The chain uses TRBV11-3 and TRBJ2-5; D call uncertain. CDR3 size: 12 residues. Trimming shortened V by 2 bases and J by 2 bases, and 3 bases separated the two germline ends. Germline V gene lookup returns CDR1 SGHNT and CDR2 YENEEA. The full variable domain, its missing parts supplied by reference TRBV11-3 and TRBJ2-5, is EAGVVQSPRYKIIEKKQPVAFWCNPISGHNTLYWYLQNLGQGPELLIRYENEEAVDDSQLPKDRFSAERLKGVDSTLKIQPAELGDSAVYLCASSLTQETQYFGPGTRLLVL.

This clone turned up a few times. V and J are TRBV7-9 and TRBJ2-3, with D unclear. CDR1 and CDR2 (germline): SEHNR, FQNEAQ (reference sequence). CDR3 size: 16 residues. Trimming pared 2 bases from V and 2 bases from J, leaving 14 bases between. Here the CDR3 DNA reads TGTGCCAGCAGCTTAAGTCAACTGCGAGACACAGATACGCAGTATTTT. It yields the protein CASSLSQLRDTDTQYF.

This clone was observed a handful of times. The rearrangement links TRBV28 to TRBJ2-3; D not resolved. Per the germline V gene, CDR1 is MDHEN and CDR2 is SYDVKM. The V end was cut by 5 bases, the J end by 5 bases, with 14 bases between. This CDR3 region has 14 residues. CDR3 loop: CASSPPLGEDTQYF. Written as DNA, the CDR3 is TGTGCCAGCAGTCCTCCACTTGGTGAAGATACGCAGTATTTT.

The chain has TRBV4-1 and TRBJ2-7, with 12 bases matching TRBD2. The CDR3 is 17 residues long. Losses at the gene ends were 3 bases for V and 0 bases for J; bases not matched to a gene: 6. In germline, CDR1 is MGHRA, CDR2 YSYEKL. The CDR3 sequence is CASSQSATSGSSYEQYF. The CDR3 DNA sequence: TGCGCCAGCAGCCAGTCCGCGACTAGCGGGAGCTCCTACGAGCAGTACTTC.

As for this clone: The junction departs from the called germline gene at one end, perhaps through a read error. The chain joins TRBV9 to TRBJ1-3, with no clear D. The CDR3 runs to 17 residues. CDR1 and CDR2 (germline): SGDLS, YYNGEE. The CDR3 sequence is CASSVGPSGSSGNAIYF. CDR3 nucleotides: TGTGCCAGCAGCGTAGGCCCTTCGGGAAGCTCTGGAAACGCCATATATTTT.

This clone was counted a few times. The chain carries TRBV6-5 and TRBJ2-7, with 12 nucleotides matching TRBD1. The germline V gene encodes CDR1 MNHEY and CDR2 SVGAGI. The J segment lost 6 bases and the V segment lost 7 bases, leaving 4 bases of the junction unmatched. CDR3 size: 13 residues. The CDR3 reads CASNRDRGLEQYF. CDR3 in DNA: TGTGCCAGCAACCGGGACAGGGGGCTCGAGCAGTACTTC.

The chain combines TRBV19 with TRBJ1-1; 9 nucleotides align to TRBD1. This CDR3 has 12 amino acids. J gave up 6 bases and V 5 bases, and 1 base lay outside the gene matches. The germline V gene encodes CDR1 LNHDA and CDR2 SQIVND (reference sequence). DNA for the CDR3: TGTGCCAGTAGTCGACAGGGGGCTGAAGCTTTCTTT. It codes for CASSRQGAEAFF.

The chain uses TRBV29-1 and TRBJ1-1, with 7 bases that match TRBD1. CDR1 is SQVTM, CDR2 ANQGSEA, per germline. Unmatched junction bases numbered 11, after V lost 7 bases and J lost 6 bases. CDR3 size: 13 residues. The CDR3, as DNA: TGCAGCGGTCTAGACAGGGAGTGGGCTGAAGCTTTCTTT. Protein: CSGLDREWAEAFF.

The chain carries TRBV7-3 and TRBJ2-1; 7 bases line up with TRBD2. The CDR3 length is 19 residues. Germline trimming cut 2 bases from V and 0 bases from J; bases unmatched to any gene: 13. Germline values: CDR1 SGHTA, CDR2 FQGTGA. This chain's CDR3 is CASSLGFGEGWNSYNEQFF. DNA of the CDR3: TGTGCCAGCAGCTTAGGGTTCGGGGAGGGCTGGAACTCCTACAATGAGCAGTTCTTC.

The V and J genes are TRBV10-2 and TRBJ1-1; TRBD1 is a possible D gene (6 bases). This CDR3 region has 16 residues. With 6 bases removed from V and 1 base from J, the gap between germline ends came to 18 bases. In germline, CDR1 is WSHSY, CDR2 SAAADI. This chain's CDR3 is CASSPLGGVRNTEAFF. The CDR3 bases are TGCGCCAGCAGCCCTTTAGGGGGGGTCAGGAACACTGAAGCTTTCTTT.

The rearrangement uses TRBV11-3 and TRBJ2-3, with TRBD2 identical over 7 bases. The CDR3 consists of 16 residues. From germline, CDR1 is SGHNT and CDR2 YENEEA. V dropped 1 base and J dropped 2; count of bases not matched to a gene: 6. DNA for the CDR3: TGTGCCAGCAGCTTAGGGTCTAGCGGATCCACAGATACGCAGTATTTT. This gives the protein CASSLGSSGSTDTQYF.

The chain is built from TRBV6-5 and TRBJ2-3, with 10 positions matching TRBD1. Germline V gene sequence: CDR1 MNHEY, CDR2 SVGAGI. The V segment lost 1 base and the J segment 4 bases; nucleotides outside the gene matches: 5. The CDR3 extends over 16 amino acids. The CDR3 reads CASSYWGQGRADTQYF. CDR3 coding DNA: TGTGCCAGCAGTTACTGGGGACAGGGGAGGGCAGATACGCAGTATTTT.

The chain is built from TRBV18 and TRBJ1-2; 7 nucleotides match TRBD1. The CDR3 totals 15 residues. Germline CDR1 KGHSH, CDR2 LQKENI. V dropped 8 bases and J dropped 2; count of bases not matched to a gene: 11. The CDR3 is CASAPDNRGNYGYTF. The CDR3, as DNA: TGTGCCAGCGCGCCAGACAACAGGGGCAACTATGGCTACACCTTC.

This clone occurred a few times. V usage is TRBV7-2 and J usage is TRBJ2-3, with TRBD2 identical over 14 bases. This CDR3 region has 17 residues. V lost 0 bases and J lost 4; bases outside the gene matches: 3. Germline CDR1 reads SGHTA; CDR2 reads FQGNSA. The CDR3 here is CASSLARTSGGSDTQYF. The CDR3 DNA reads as TGTGCCAGCAGCTTAGCTCGGACTAGCGGGGGGTCAGATACGCAGTATTTT.

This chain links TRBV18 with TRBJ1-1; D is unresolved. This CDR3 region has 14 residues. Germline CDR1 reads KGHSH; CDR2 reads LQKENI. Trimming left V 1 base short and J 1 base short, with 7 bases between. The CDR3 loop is CASSPQSRNTEAFF. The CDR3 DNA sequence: TGTGCCAGCTCACCACAGTCCAGGAACACTGAAGCTTTCTTT.